A selection of T cell receptor beta chains follows, all from one sample in a study of T cells in localized non-small cell lung cancer. The table came from immunoSEQ multiplex PCR; TCRdb's copy has only in-frame clones and leaves some out. Found here are tens of thousands of clones, 85% to 90% of them singletons; the top ten hold roughly 1.9%. The specimen was peripheral blood, collected before any cancer treatment. Receptors originate from a woman between 40 and 69 years old with stage I lung adenocarcinoma. The CDR3 runs from the conserved cysteine through the conserved F or W. The D gene is left open where the match is weak. Clone size appears in some rows only: once, few, many, or a class for an expanded clone.

D gene	V gene	clone size	J gene	CDR3 protein	CDR3 DNA
.	TRBV28	once	TRBJ2-1	CASSSAQGLGSDEQFF	TGTGCCAGCAGTTCCGCACAAGGTCTAGGGAGCGATGAGCAGTTCTTC
TRBD2	TRBV7-3	.	TRBJ2-2	CASSQGLAGRANTGELFF	TGTGCCAGCAGCCAAGGACTAGCGGGGAGAGCGAACACCGGGGAGCTGTTTTTT
.	TRBV6-1	.	TRBJ1-2	CASSRTHNYGYTF	TGTGCCAGCAGTCGGACACATAACTATGGCTACACCTTC
.	TRBV9	once	TRBJ2-1	CASSPLSRHYNEQFF	TGTGCCAGCAGCCCATTGTCTCGGCACTACAATGAGCAGTTCTTC
TRBD1	TRBV6-5	.	TRBJ1-6	CASNPQGDSPLHF	TGTGCCAGCAATCCGCAGGGGGATTCACCCCTCCACTTT
TRBD1	TRBV6-1	.	TRBJ2-7	CASRDRAYEQYF	TGTGCCAGCAGGGACAGGGCCTACGAGCAGTACTTC
.	TRBV5-4	.	TRBJ1-5	CASSLGGQRNQPQHF	TGTGCCAGCAGCTTGGGGGGGCAGCGTAATCAGCCCCAGCATTTT
TRBD2	TRBV19	.	TRBJ2-1	CASSIVPLAGGTNEQFF	TGTGCCAGTAGTATAGTCCCACTAGCGGGGGGAACGAATGAGCAGTTCTTC
.	TRBV29-1	.	TRBJ2-7	CSVAQGLGYEQYF	TGCAGCGTTGCCCAAGGACTGGGCTACGAGCAGTACTTC
.	TRBV19	.	TRBJ1-1	CASSFQGRLSTEAFF	TGTGCCAGTAGTTTTCAGGGGAGGTTAAGCACTGAAGCTTTCTTT
TRBD2	TRBV12-5	once	TRBJ2-1	CASGSGTYGYNEQFF	TGTGCTAGTGGCAGCGGGACCTACGGCTACAATGAGCAGTTCTTC
.	TRBV7-2	.	TRBJ1-1	CASSSALGRLDTEAFF	TGTGCCAGCAGCTCAGCGCTGGGAAGACTGGACACTGAAGCTTTCTTT
TRBD1	TRBV27	.	TRBJ1-1	CASSLYGTGEAFF	TGTGCCAGCAGTTTATACGGGACAGGGGAAGCTTTCTTT
.	TRBV7-8	.	TRBJ1-2	CASSELYRVANYGYTF	TGTGCCAGCAGCGAACTATACCGCGTAGCTAACTATGGCTACACCTTC
.	TRBV4-1	.	TRBJ2-3	CASSAESDTQYF	TGCGCCAGCAGCGCGGAATCAGATACGCAGTATTTT
TRBD2	TRBV7-1	.	TRBJ2-7	CASSAGLAGGSYEQYF	TGTGCCAGCAGCGCGGGACTAGCGGGAGGATCCTACGAGCAGTACTTC
TRBD2	TRBV7-2	.	TRBJ2-1	CASSLGGRAVPYEQFF	TGTGCCAGCAGCTTAGGGGGGAGGGCCGTTCCTTATGAGCAGTTCTTC
.	TRBV7-9	.	TRBJ1-1	CASTTVGEAFF	TGTGCCAGCACCACGGTGGGTGAAGCTTTCTTT
.	TRBV30	once	TRBJ2-7	CAWSRTGYEQYF	TGTGCCTGGAGTAGAACAGGCTACGAGCAGTACTTC
.	TRBV5-5	.	TRBJ1-3	CASSLGEGRLLSGNTIYF	TGTGCCAGCAGCTTGGGGGAGGGGAGGCTGCTCTCTGGAAACACCATATATTTT
TRBD1	TRBV2	.	TRBJ2-7	CANSQGAYEQYF	TGTGCCAACTCGCAGGGGGCCTACGAGCAGTACTTC
.	TRBV4-2	.	TRBJ1-4	CASSQVGGVGEKLFF	TGTGCCAGCAGCCAAGTGGGAGGGGTCGGGGAAAAACTGTTTTTT
.	TRBV28	.	TRBJ2-4	CASSFLAELAKNIQYF	.
TRBD1	TRBV6-5	.	TRBJ1-1	CASSYGTDMNTEAFF	TGTGCCAGCAGTTACGGGACAGACATGAACACTGAAGCTTTCTTT
.	TRBV30	.	TRBJ1-2	CARTPGLNLEDGYTF	TGTGCCCGGACACCGGGATTAAACCTAGAGGATGGCTACACCTTC
.	TRBV2	.	TRBJ1-1	CASQGEMNTEAFF	TGTGCCAGTCAAGGGGAAATGAACACTGAAGCTTTCTTT
TRBD2	TRBV11-1	few	TRBJ2-1	CASSLLAAYNEQFF	TGTGCCAGCAGCCTCCTAGCGGCCTACAATGAGCAGTTCTTC
.	TRBV6-6	.	TRBJ1-3	CASSPRDTIYF	TGTGCCAGCAGTCCGAGGGACACCATATATTTT
TRBD2	TRBV6-5	.	TRBJ2-7	CASSYGASGTPYEQYF	TGTGCCAGCAGTTACGGGGCTAGCGGGACTCCCTACGAGCAGTACTTC
.	TRBV6-5	.	TRBJ1-5	CASRGTGGSNQPQHF	TGTGCCAGCAGGGGTACGGGGGGTAGCAATCAGCCCCAGCATTTT
TRBD1	TRBV27	once	TRBJ2-3	CASSPTGTGGADTQYF	TGTGCCAGCAGCCCGACCGGGACAGGGGGCGCAGATACGCAGTATTTT
TRBD1	TRBV28	.	TRBJ2-5	CASSLTGGMKTQYF	TGTGCCAGCAGTCTCACAGGGGGGATGAAGACCCAGTACTTC
.	TRBV6-1	.	TRBJ1-3	CASSVGNTIYF	TGTGCCAGCAGTGTTGGAAACACCATATATTTT
.	TRBV6-5	.	TRBJ1-5	CASGYDRNQPQHF	TGTGCCAGCGGTTACGACAGGAATCAGCCCCAGCATTTT
TRBD1	TRBV19	once	TRBJ1-1	CASSFTGGEAFF	TGTGCCAGTAGTTTTACAGGGGGAGAAGCTTTCTTT
.	TRBV30	.	TRBJ1-2	CAWSGLGYGNYGYTF	TGTGCCTGGAGCGGCTTGGGGTACGGTAACTATGGCTACACCTTC
TRBD1	TRBV5-5	.	TRBJ1-1	CASSFDRANTEAFF	TGTGCCAGCAGCTTCGACAGGGCGAACACTGAAGCTTTCTTT
.	TRBV6-5	.	TRBJ1-4	CASSYQSGETNEKLFF	TGTGCCAGCAGTTACCAATCAGGGGAAACTAATGAAAAACTGTTTTTT
.	TRBV6-4	.	TRBJ2-3	CASSEGVSGRTDTQYF	TGTGCCAGCAGTGAAGGAGTAAGTGGGAGAACAGATACGCAGTATTTT
.	TRBV6-1	.	TRBJ1-1	CASTPNRVGAAFF	TGTGCCAGCACGCCCAACAGGGTTGGCGCGGCTTTCTTT